Each of the 8 T cell receptor beta chains below was sequenced from the same sample in a study of Ad26.COV2.S vaccination and SARS-CoV-2 variants. The treatment: around 19 received Ad26.COV2.S at low or high dose, single or two shots; 5 received placebo; per-sample allocation not given. Sampling happened 63 days after the first vaccine or placebo injection. Only in-frame clones appear in the TCRdb table, and some are missing; sequencing was by immunoSEQ multiplex PCR. This repertoire shows hundreds of thousands of clones, 90% found once; its top ten account for more than 10%. Sequenced material: peripheral blood, taken in a trial of Ad26.COV2.S vaccine versus placebo. The receptor source for this set is a person aged 18-65 years who received the Ad26.COV2.S COVID-19 vaccine or a placebo.

This chain links TRBV19 with TRBJ2-7; D remains unclear. The CDR3 has 11 amino acids. The germline V gene encodes CDR1 LNHDA and CDR2 SQIVND (reference sequence). The ends were cut back, 3 bases at V and 5 bases at J, with 5 bases in the middle. The CDR3 sequence is CASSISNEQYF. The CDR3 nucleotides read TGTGCCAGTAGTATCTCGAACGAGCAGTACTTC.

Written as DNA, the CDR3 is TGTGCCAGCAGCCTCGGGGCAGGTGGTTATGGCTACACCTTC. Its protein product is CASSLGAGGYGYTF. The J gene is TRBJ1-2, the V gene TRBV28; TRBD1 is a possible D gene (5 bases). The V end was cut by 6 bases, the J end by 5 bases, with 16 bases between. Germline values: CDR1 MDHEN, CDR2 SYDVKM. The CDR3 sequence is 14 residues long.

A word on this clone: Other DNA sequences in the sample encode the same CDR3. The V gene is TRBV18, the J gene TRBJ2-7, with 7 nucleotides matching TRBD2. Trimming at V came to 3 bases and at J to 0 bases, leaving 2 bases not matched to a gene. Germline lookup yields CDR1 KGHSH and CDR2 LQKENI. The CDR3 has 14 amino acids. The CDR3 protein is CASSPPSGSYEQYF. In DNA form, the CDR3 reads TGTGCCAGCTCACCTCCTAGCGGCTCCTACGAGCAGTACTTC.

A single count supports this clone. V and J are TRBV7-9 and TRBJ1-2; no clear D gene. The V and J ends lost 2 bases and 3 bases respectively, with 13 bases between them. Germline lookup yields CDR1 SEHNR and CDR2 FQNEAQ (reference sequence). This CDR3 is built from 15 residues. CDR3 nucleotide sequence: TGTGCCAGCAGCTTATGGTCCCAGGCCTACTATGGCTACACCTTC. This encodes CASSLWSQAYYGYTF.

The rearrangement links TRBV27 to TRBJ2-7, with D possibly TRBD1 on 5 matching bases. Trimming removed 5 bases at V and 0 bases at J, with 17 bases between. This CDR3 has 16 residues. CDR1 is MNHEY and CDR2 is SMNVEV in the germline V gene (reference sequence). Here the CDR3 reads CASSPGTGALSYEQYF. CDR3 sequence (DNA): TGTGCCAGCAGTCCAGGAACAGGAGCCCTCTCCTACGAGCAGTACTTC.

The chain joins TRBV28 to TRBJ2-4; 7 positions agree with TRBD1. With V trimmed by 6 bases and J by 3 bases, 2 bases remained unmatched. Germline lookup yields CDR1 MDHEN and CDR2 SYDVKM. The CDR3 has 13 amino acids. The CDR3: CASRRDSKNIQYF. DNA of the CDR3: TGTGCCAGCAGACGGGACAGCAAAAACATTCAGTACTTC.

The chain joins TRBV12-3 or TRBV12-4 to TRBJ2-1, with D unclear. V was pared by 3 bases and J by 9 bases, with 9 bases between. The CDR3 is 12 amino acids. CDR3 DNA: TGTGCCAGCAGTTTTGTAGTTCGTGAGCAGTTCTTC. Residues: CASSFVVREQFF.

The CDR3 sequence is CASSQALTRETQYF. Written as DNA, the CDR3 is TGCGCCAGCAGCCAAGCGCTAACCCGAGAGACCCAGTACTTC. V gene TRBV4-3 combines with J gene TRBJ2-5, with D unclear. The CDR3 contains 14 residues. CDR1 is LGHNA, CDR2 YSLEER, per germline. Trimming pared 1 base from V and 4 bases from J, leaving 10 bases between.